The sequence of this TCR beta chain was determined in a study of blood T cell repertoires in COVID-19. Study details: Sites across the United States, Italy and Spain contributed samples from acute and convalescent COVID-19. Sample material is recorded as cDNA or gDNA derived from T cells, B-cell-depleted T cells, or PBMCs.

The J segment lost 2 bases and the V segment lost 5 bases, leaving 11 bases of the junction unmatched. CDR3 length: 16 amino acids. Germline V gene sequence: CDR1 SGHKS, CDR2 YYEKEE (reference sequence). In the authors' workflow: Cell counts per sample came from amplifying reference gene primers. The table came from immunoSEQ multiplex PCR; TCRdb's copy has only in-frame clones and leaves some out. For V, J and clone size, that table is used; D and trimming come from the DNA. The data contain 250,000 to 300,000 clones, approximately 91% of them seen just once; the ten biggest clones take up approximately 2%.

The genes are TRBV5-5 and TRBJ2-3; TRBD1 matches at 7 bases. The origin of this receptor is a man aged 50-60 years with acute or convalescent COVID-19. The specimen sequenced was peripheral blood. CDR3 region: CASSVEGAGHTDTQYF. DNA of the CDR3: TGTGCCAGCAGTGTCGAGGGGGCAGGGCACACAGATACGCAGTATTTT. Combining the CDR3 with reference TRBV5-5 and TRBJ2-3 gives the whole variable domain DAGVTQSPTHLIKTRGQQVTLRCSPISGHKSVSWYQQVLGQGPQFIFQYYEKEERGRGNFPDRFSARQFPNYSSELNVNALLLGDSALYLCASSVEGAGHTDTQYFGPGTRLTVL.